This TCR beta chain was profiled in a study of blood T cells in healthy people across ages. A second PCR, run for roughly 7 to 11 cycles, used a sample-barcoded 5' primer plus a J-beta primer mix. MiXCR, applied by TCRdb to the 5' RACE reads, yields one record per CDR3 protein. The profile shows more than 900,000 distinct CDR3 sequences, 29% of them singletons. Trimming shortened V by 3 bases and J by 2 bases, and 18 bases separated the two germline ends. The CDR3 extends over 17 amino acids. These data were also filed under a second study, of T cells of mothers and their children. That source adds: The study obtained over 8 million TCR beta CDR3 reads per mother and around 3 million per child. Regardless of relatedness, pairs show thymic selection shaping TCR recombination output in a similar manner.

The V and J genes are TRBV12-3 or TRBV12-4 and TRBJ2-3; unclear D gene. The sequencing sample was made of blood. The clonotype was recovered from a middle-aged woman in good health. CDR3 protein: CASSFGVFGPSTDTQYF. The CDR3 DNA reads as TGTGCCAGCAGTTTCGGTGTCTTTGGCCCATCCACAGATACGCAGTATTTT.